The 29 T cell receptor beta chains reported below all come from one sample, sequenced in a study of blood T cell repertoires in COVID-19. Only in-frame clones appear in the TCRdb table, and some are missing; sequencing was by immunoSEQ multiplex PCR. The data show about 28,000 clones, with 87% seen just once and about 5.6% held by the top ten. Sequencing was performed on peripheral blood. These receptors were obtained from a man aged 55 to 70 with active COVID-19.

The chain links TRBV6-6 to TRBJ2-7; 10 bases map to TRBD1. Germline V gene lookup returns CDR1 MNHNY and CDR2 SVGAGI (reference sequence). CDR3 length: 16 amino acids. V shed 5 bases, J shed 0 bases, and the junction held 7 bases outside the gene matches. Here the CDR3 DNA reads TGTGCCAGCAGTCCTCCCGGGACAGGGGTCTCCTACGAGCAGTACTTC. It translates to CASSPPGTGVSYEQYF.

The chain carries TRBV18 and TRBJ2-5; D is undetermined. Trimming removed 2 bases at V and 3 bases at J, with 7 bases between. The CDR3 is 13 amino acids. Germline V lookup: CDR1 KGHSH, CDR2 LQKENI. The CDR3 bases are TGTGCCAGCTCACCATCGACTGAAGAGACCCAGTACTTC. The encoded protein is CASSPSTEETQYF.

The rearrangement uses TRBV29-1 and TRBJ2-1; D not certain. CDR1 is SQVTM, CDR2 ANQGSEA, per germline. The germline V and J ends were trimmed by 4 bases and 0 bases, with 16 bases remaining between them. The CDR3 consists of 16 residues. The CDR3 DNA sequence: TGCAGCGTTGTTTTCTCTCCCCCGAGCTCCTACAATGAGCAGTTCTTC. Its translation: CSVVFSPPSSYNEQFF.

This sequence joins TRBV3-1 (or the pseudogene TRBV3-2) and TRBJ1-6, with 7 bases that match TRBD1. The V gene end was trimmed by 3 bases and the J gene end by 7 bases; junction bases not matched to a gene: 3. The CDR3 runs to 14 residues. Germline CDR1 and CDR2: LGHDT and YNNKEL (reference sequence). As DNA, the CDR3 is TGTGCCAGCAGCCAGGGACAGTTAAATTCACCCCTCCACTTT. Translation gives CASSQGQLNSPLHF.

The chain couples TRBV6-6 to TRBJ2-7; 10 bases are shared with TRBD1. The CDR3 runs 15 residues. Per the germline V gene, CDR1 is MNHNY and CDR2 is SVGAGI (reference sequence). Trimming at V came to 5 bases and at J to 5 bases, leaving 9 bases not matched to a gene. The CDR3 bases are TGTGCCAGCAGTCGCCAGACAGGGGGCGCCCACGAGCAGTACTTC. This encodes CASSRQTGGAHEQYF.

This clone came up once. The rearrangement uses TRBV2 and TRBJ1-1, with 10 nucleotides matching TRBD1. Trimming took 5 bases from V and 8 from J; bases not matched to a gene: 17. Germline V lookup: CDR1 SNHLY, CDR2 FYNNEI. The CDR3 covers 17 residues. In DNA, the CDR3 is TGTGCCAGCAGTCCCCTCAGGACAGGGGGACGGACACCAGAAGCTTTCTTT. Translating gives CASSPLRTGGRTPEAFF.

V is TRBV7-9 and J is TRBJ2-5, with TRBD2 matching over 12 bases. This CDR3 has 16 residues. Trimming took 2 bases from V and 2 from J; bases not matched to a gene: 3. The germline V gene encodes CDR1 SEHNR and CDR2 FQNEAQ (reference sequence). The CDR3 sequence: CASSLPGLAGQETQYF. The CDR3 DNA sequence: TGTGCCAGCAGCTTACCCGGACTAGCGGGGCAAGAGACCCAGTACTTC.

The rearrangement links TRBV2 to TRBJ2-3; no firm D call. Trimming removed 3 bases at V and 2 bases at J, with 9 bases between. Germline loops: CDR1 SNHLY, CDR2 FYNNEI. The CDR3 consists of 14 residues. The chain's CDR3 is CASSDGLITDTQYF. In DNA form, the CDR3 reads TGTGCCAGCAGTGACGGTCTAATCACAGATACGCAGTATTTT.

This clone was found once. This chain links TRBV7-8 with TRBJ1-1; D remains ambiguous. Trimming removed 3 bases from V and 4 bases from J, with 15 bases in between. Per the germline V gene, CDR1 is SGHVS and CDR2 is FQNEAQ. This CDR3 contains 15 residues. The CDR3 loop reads CASSFSSGLGTEAFF. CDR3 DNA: TGTGCCAGCAGCTTTTCGTCCGGACTGGGCACTGAAGCTTTCTTT.

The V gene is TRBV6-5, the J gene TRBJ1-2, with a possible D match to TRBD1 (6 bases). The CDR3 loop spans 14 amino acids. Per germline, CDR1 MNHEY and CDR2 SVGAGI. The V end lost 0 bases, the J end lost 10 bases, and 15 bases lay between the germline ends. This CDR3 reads CASSYSEGTLDYTF. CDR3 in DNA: TGTGCCAGCAGTTACTCAGAAGGGACATTGGACTACACCTTC.

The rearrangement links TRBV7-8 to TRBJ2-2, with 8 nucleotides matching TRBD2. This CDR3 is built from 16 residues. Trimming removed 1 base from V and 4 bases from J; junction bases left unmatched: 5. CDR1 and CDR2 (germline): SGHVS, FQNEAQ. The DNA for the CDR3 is TGTGCCAGCAGCTTAGGGGGTAGCGGGGTCACCGGGGAGCTGTTTTTT. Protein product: CASSLGGSGVTGELFF.

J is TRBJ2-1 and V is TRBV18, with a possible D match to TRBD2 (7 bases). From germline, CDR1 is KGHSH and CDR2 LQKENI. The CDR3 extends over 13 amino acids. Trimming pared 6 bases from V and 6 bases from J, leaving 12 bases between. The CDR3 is CASSGGLINEQFF. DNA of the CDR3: TGTGCCAGCTCCGGGGGGCTGATCAATGAGCAGTTCTTC.

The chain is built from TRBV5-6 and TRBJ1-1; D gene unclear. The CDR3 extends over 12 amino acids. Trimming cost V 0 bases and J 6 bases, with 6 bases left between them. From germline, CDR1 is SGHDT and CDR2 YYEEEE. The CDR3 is CASSLGRSEAFF. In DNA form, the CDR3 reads TGTGCCAGCAGCTTGGGCAGGTCTGAAGCTTTCTTT.

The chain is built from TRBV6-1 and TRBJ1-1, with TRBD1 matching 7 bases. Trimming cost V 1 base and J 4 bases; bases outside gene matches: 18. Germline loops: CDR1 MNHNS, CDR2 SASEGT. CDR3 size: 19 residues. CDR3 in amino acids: CASSEGGPRQGVSVTEAFF. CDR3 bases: TGTGCCAGCAGTGAAGGGGGCCCCCGGCAGGGGGTGTCGGTCACTGAAGCTTTCTTT.

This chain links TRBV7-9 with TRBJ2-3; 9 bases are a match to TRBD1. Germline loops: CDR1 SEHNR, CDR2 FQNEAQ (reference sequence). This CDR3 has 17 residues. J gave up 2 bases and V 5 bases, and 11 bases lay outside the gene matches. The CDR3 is CASSPGGGTGSTDTQYF. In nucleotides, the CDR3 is TGTGCCAGCAGCCCCGGTGGAGGGACAGGGTCCACAGATACGCAGTATTTT.

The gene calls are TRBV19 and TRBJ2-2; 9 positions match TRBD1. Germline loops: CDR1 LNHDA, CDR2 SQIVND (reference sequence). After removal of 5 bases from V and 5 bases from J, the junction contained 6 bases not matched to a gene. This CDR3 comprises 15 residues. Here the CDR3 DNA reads TGTGCCAGTAGTCGGGACAGGGCGAGGACCGGGGAGCTGTTTTTT. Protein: CASSRDRARTGELFF.

In DNA, the CDR3 is TGCGCCAGCAGCCAAGATGCAGGGAGCAATCAGCCCCAGCATTTT. Translating gives CASSQDAGSNQPQHF. The chain has TRBV4-1 and TRBJ1-5; the D gene is possibly TRBD1 (5 bases). Per the germline V gene, CDR1 is MGHRA and CDR2 is YSYEKL. The CDR3 is made up of 15 amino acids. V was clipped by 0 bases and J by 1 base, with 7 bases between them.

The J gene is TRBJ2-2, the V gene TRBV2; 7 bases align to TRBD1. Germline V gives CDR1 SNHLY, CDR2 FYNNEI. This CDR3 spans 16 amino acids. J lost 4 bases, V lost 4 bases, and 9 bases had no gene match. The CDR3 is CASSVGQVSFTGELFF. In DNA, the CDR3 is TGTGCCAGCAGTGTCGGACAGGTATCCTTCACCGGGGAGCTGTTTTTT.

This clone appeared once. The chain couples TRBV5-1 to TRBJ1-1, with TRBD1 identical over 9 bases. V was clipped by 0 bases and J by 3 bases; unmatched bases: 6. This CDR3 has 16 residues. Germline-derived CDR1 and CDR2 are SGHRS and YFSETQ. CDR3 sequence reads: CASSLGDRAGDTEAFF. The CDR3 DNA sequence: TGCGCCAGCAGCTTGGGGGACAGGGCCGGCGACACTGAAGCTTTCTTT.

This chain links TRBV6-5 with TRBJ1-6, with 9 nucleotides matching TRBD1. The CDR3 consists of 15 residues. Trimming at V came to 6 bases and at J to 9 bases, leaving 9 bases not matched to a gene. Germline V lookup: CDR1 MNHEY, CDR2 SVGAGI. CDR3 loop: CASSPGTGSSSPLHF. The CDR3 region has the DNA TGTGCCAGCAGCCCCGGGACAGGGTCGTCTTCACCCCTCCACTTT.

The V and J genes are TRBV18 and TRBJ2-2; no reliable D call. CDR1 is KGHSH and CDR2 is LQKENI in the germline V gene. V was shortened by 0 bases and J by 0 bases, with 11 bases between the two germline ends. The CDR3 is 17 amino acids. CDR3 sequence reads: CASSPPMASANTGELFF. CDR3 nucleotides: TGTGCCAGCTCACCACCGATGGCCAGCGCGAACACCGGGGAGCTGTTTTTT.

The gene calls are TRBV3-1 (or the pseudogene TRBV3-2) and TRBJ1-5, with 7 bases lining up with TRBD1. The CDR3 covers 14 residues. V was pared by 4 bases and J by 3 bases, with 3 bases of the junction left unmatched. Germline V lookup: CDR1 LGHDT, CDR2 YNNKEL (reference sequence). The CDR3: CASSLGQLNQPQHF. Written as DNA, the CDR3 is TGTGCCAGCAGCCTGGGACAGCTCAATCAGCCCCAGCATTTT.

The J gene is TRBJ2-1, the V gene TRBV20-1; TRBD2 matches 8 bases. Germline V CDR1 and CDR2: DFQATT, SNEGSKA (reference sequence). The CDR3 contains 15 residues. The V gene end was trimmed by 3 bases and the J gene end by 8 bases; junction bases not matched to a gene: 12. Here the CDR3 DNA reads TGCAGTGCTAGTGCGGGACTAGGCCCCCCCGATGAGCAGTTCTTC. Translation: CSASAGLGPPDEQFF.

CDR3 DNA sequence: TGTGCCACCTGGAGGGGCACTGAAGCTTTCTTT. Its protein is CATWRGTEAFF. V gene TRBV28 combines with J gene TRBJ1-1, with D possibly matching TRBD1 (5 bases). This CDR3 has 11 residues. Germline-derived CDR1 and CDR2 are MDHEN and SYDVKM. With 10 bases removed from V and 4 bases from J, the gap between germline ends came to 10 bases.

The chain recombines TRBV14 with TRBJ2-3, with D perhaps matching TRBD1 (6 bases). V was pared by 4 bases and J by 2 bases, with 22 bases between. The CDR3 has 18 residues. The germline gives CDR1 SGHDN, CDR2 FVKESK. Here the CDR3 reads CASSRTGIGTGHTDTQYF. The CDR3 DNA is TGTGCCAGCAGCCGCACAGGGATTGGCACGGGTCACACAGATACGCAGTATTTT.

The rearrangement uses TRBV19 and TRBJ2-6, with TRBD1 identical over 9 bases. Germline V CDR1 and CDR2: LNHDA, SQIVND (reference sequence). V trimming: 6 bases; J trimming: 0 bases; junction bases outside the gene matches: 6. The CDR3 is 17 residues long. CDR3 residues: CASSAGQGSSGANVLTF. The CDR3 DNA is TGTGCCAGTAGCGCAGGACAGGGGAGCTCTGGGGCCAACGTCCTGACTTTC.

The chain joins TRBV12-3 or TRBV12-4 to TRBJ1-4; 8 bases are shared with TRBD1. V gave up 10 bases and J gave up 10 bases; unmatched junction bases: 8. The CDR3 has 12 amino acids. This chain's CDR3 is CATSQGAGKLFF. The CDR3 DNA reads TGTGCCACCTCGCAGGGGGCGGGAAAACTGTTTTTT.

The chain's CDR3 is CASSDYRGVRKLFF. The CDR3, as DNA: TGTGCCAGCAGTGACTACAGGGGAGTAAGAAAACTGTTTTTT. V and J are TRBV6-4 and TRBJ1-4; 7 bases are shared with TRBD1. Trimming removed 1 base from V and 10 bases from J; junction bases left unmatched: 6. The CDR3 totals 14 residues. CDR1 MRHNA and CDR2 SNTAGT come from the germline V gene.

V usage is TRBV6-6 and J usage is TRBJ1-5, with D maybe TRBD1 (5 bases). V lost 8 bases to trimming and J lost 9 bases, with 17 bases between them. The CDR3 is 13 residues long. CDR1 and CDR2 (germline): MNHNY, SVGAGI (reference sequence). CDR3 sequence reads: CASSSRGGGPQHF. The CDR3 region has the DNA TGTGCCAGCTCATCGAGGGGAGGCGGGCCCCAGCATTTT.